The following is a T cell receptor beta chain sequence with its context. This record belongs to a study of CXCR3-negative and CXCR3-positive naive CD8 T cells. UMI-labeled TRB cDNA libraries were prepared by 5' RACE. TCRdb reanalyzed the 5' RACE reads and collapses them to one entry per CDR3 protein, without DNA. The sample's table shows around 52,000 distinct CDR3 sequences. This CDR3 is 15 amino acids long. Germline CDR1 is SEHNR and CDR2 is FQNEAQ (reference sequence). The sequence came from a human donor in good health. Some clones in this sample may be carry-over from other donors' samples. The sample comprised memory CD8+ T cells from blood. This rearrangement joins TRBV7-9 to TRBJ2-1; absent DNA, TCRdb's TRBD1 call cannot be checked. CDR3 in amino acids: CASSSSGTGTPWQFF.